This passage covers 24 T cell receptor beta chains from one sample sequenced in a study of response to subunit inactivated influenza vaccine. In TCRdb, the RT-PCR reads were re-called with MiXCR into one record per CDR3 protein. Of hundreds of thousands of distinct CDR3 sequences in the sample, around 10% were seen once. These data were also filed under a second study, of T cells expressing NK-cell markers. That report adds: 5'RACE template switching with UMIs produced the TCR beta cDNA.

Source: PBMCs from blood, taken on the day of vaccination. The receptors were gathered from a man aged 45-65 years who received an inactivated influenza vaccine.

The V and J genes are TRBV5-1 and TRBJ2-1, with D perhaps matching TRBD2 (5 bases). The germline V gene has CDR1 SGHRS and CDR2 YFSETQ. The CDR3 consists of 12 residues. V was clipped by 1 base and J by 14 bases, with 13 bases between them. CDR3 coding DNA: TGCGCCAGCAGCTTGTCTTCGGGAATGGAGTTCTTC. It translates to CASSLSSGMEFF.

The chain joins TRBV28 to TRBJ2-7, with D perhaps given as TRBD1 or TRBD2 (6 bases each). With 6 bases removed from V and 2 bases from J, the gap between germline ends came to 20 bases. Germline V CDR1 and CDR2: MDHEN, SYDVKM. This CDR3 spans 16 amino acids. The CDR3: CASSNGGHPDPYEQYF. For the CDR3, the DNA is TGTGCCAGCAGCAACGGGGGACATCCCGACCCCTACGAGCAGTACTTC.

This clonotype has a handful of counts. The rearrangement uses TRBV15 and TRBJ2-5, with D possibly being TRBD1 or TRBD2 (5 bases each). The CDR3 has 15 residues. The ends were cut back, 0 bases at V and 4 bases at J, with 12 bases in the middle. Germline V gene sequence: CDR1 LNHNV, CDR2 YYDKDF (reference sequence). CDR3 nucleotide sequence: TGTGCCACCAGCAGAGATGAGGCAGGGACAGAGACCCAGTACTTC. Its protein product is CATSRDEAGTETQYF.

V is TRBV4-2 and J is TRBJ2-6; D remains ambiguous. The CDR3 consists of 15 residues. Germline CDR1 and CDR2: LGHNA and YNFKEQ. The V end lost 1 base, the J end lost 2 bases, and 6 bases lay between the germline ends. The CDR3 DNA sequence: TGTGCCAGCAGCCAAGTTAAGGCTGGGGCCAACGTCCTGACTTTC. It codes for CASSQVKAGANVLTF.

The chain combines TRBV7-2 with TRBJ2-7; TRBD1 aligns across 8 bases. CDR1 is SGHTA and CDR2 is FQGNSA in the germline V gene. The CDR3 loop spans 14 amino acids. With V trimmed by 2 bases and J by 2 bases, 2 bases remained unmatched. CDR3: CASSLMDRAYEQYF. CDR3 bases: TGTGCCAGCAGCTTAATGGACAGGGCCTACGAGCAGTACTTC.

This clonotype was detected only a few times. This chain connects TRBV3-1 to TRBJ1-1; D is possibly TRBD1 (5 bases). The CDR3 runs to 17 residues. Germline CDR1 LGHDT, CDR2 YNNKEL (reference sequence). Between the trimmed V and J ends, which lost 1 base and 1 base, there was a span of 16 bases. The CDR3 DNA reads as TGTGCCAGCAGCCAAGCAGGGTCGGTTCGCCAGAACACTGAAGCTTTCTTT. It encodes CASSQAGSVRQNTEAFF.

There are a few counts of this clonotype. The chain recombines TRBV10-3 with TRBJ1-5, with D uncertain. The germline V and J ends were trimmed by 8 bases and 0 bases, with 11 bases remaining between them. The V gene's germline CDR1 is ENHRY and CDR2 SYGVKD. This CDR3 has 14 residues. The CDR3 coding sequence is TGTGCCATCGCCGTATCGGATAGCAATCAGCCCCAGCATTTT. This codes for CAIAVSDSNQPQHF.

This chain uses TRBV3-1 with TRBJ1-1; 8 bases line up with TRBD1. The trim removed 4 bases at V and 1 base at J, leaving 2 bases unmatched. Per germline, CDR1 LGHDT and CDR2 YNNKEL (reference sequence). The CDR3 is 14 residues long. The CDR3 reads CASSPQGANTEAFF. The CDR3 region has the DNA TGTGCCAGCAGCCCCCAGGGGGCGAACACTGAAGCTTTCTTT.

This clonotype turned up a few times. CDR3: CAISDLTVDEQYF. The CDR3 region has the DNA TGTGCCATCAGTGACTTGACAGTGGACGAGCAGTACTTC. V usage is TRBV10-3 and J usage is TRBJ2-7; D might be TRBD1 (5 bases). Trimming stripped 3 bases from V and 5 bases from J, with 11 bases between. Germline V CDR1 and CDR2: ENHRY, SYGVKD. The CDR3 covers 13 residues.

This clonotype came up a few times. The V call is TRBV6-5, the J call TRBJ1-5, with unresolved D. Germline-derived CDR1 and CDR2 are MNHEY and SVGAGI. V was pared by 2 bases and J by 6 bases, with 8 bases between. This CDR3 is 13 amino acids long. The CDR3 reads CASSYLSGQPQHF. CDR3 DNA: TGTGCCAGCAGTTACCTTTCGGGTCAGCCCCAGCATTTT.

The rearrangement uses TRBV18 and TRBJ2-2; 7 bases map to TRBD1. V shed 8 bases and J 0 bases; nucleotides not matched to a gene: 3. The CDR3 totals 14 residues. Germline assignment: CDR1 KGHSH and CDR2 LQKENI. The CDR3 is CASTGQANTGELFF. The CDR3 DNA reads as TGTGCCAGCACCGGACAGGCGAACACCGGGGAGCTGTTTTTT.

This clonotype was counted at least ten times. The chain recombines TRBV12-3 or TRBV12-4 with TRBJ2-1; 9 bases are shared with TRBD1. Trimming took 6 bases from V and 9 from J; bases not matched to a gene: 9. CDR3 length: 14 residues. CDR3 DNA: TGTGCCAGCAGCCCTCCGGGACAGGGTATTGAGCAGTTCTTC. Encoded protein: CASSPPGQGIEQFF.

This clonotype was detected only a few times. The gene calls are TRBV11-2 and TRBJ1-2; D gene unclear. The CDR3 extends over 12 amino acids. CDR1 is SGHAT and CDR2 is FQNNGV in the germline V gene. The V gene lost 4 bases and the J gene lost 5 bases, with 8 bases spanning the gap. For the CDR3, the DNA is TGTGCCAGCAGCTCGGACGGTTATGGCTACACCTTC. Translating gives CASSSDGYGYTF.

On this clonotype: One junction end disagrees with the germline gene, perhaps due to a read error. This rearrangement joins TRBV6-2 or TRBV6-3 to TRBJ2-2; D unclear. The CDR3 is 14 residues long. The V gene's germline CDR1 is MNHEY and CDR2 SVGEGT. The CDR3 coding sequence is TGTGCCAGCAGGCCCACAGCATTCACCGCGGAGCTGTTTTTT. Translation gives CASRPTAFTAELFF.

This sequence joins TRBV24-1 and TRBJ2-3; D unresolved. CDR3 size: 14 residues. Per germline, CDR1 KGHDR and CDR2 SFDVKD. V dropped 2 bases and J dropped 3 bases, with 8 bases sitting between them. Written as DNA, the CDR3 is TGTGCCACCAGTGATTCCAGGAGAACAGATACGCAGTATTTT. The encoded protein is CATSDSRRTDTQYF.

The table lists this clonotype with a few counts. This chain connects TRBV12-3 or TRBV12-4 to TRBJ2-3, with D hard to call. The CDR3 sequence is 11 residues long. V gave up 5 bases and J gave up 8 bases, with 8 bases separating them. The CDR3 loop reads CASSVITTQYF. The CDR3 region has the DNA TGTGCCAGCAGTGTCATAACTACGCAGTATTTT.

This clonotype appeared a few times. The V and J genes are TRBV29-1 and TRBJ2-4; D is uncertain. The V end lost 4 bases, the J end lost 8 bases, and 15 bases lay between the germline ends. CDR1 is SQVTM, CDR2 ANQGSEA, per germline. The CDR3 has 13 amino acids. CDR3 residues: CSVAPGSKDIQYF. In nucleotides, the CDR3 is TGCAGCGTTGCGCCAGGATCCAAGGACATTCAGTACTTC.

At least ten counts were recorded for this clonotype. This chain joins TRBV10-3 and TRBJ2-1; TRBD1 is a possible D gene (5 bases). Trimming took off 2 bases at V and 4 bases at J, with 12 bases between the two ends. The CDR3 has 15 amino acids. Germline lookup yields CDR1 ENHRY and CDR2 SYGVKD. DNA for the CDR3: TGTGCCATCAGTGAGCGGACAACACGTTACAATGAGCAGTTCTTC. Translation gives CAISERTTRYNEQFF.

This clonotype turned up a few times. The V and J genes are TRBV6-2 or TRBV6-3 and TRBJ2-7, with D uncertain. This CDR3 has 14 residues. CDR1 MNHEY and CDR2 SVGEGT come from the germline V gene. V was pared by 6 bases and J by 5 bases, with 17 bases between. The CDR3 loop is CASSLQLPFHEQYF. The CDR3 nucleotides are TGTGCCAGCAGCCTACAGTTACCTTTCCACGAGCAGTACTTC.

The genes are TRBV7-2 and TRBJ1-6; D gene ambiguous. Germline V gene data show CDR1 as SGHTA and CDR2 as FQGNSA. Trimming cost V 1 base and J 12 bases, with 10 bases left between them. The CDR3 is 13 residues long. The CDR3 loop is CASSLGAGIPLHF. CDR3 bases: TGTGCCAGCAGCTTAGGGGCGGGGATACCCCTCCACTTT.

This clonotype has more than one count but fewer than ten. The genes are TRBV27 and TRBJ1-2; D might be TRBD1 (5 bases). Trimming stripped 2 bases from V and 5 bases from J, with 12 bases between. The CDR3 sequence is 14 residues long. Germline V gives CDR1 MNHEY, CDR2 SMNVEV (reference sequence). The CDR3 region is CASSLETATYGYTF. CDR3 DNA: TGTGCCAGCAGTTTAGAGACAGCTACATATGGCTACACCTTC.

In this sample, this clonotype turned up many times. The J gene is TRBJ1-2, the V gene TRBV2, with TRBD1 matching 7 bases. Trimming took 4 bases from V and 1 from J; bases not matched to a gene: 0. CDR1 SNHLY and CDR2 FYNNEI come from the germline V gene. The CDR3 extends over 13 amino acids. The CDR3 loop is CASSGDSNYGYTF. For the CDR3, the DNA is TGTGCCAGCAGTGGGGACAGTAACTATGGCTACACCTTC.

The gene calls are TRBV9 and TRBJ1-1; D uncertain. Germline V gene sequence: CDR1 SGDLS, CDR2 YYNGEE. Trimming took off 7 bases at V and 1 base at J, with 8 bases between the two ends. The CDR3 runs 12 residues. CDR3 sequence (DNA): TGTGCCAGCGCTGGAGCGAACACTGAAGCTTTCTTT. As protein: CASAGANTEAFF. The whole variable domain, filled in from reference TRBV9 and TRBJ1-1, reads DSGVTQTPKHLITATGQRVTLRCSPRSGDLSVYWYQQSLDQGLQFLIQYYNGEERAKGNILERFSAQQFPDLHSELNLSSLELGDSALYFCASAGANTEAFFGQGTRLTVV.

V usage is TRBV4-1 and J usage is TRBJ2-1, with 10 bases matching TRBD2. V gave up 2 bases and J gave up 1 base; unmatched junction bases: 5. Per germline, CDR1 MGHRA and CDR2 YSYEKL. This CDR3 is 17 amino acids long. CDR3 residues: CASSQLVAGGSYNEQFF. CDR3 DNA sequence: TGCGCCAGCAGCCAATTAGTAGCGGGGGGTTCCTACAATGAGCAGTTCTTC.